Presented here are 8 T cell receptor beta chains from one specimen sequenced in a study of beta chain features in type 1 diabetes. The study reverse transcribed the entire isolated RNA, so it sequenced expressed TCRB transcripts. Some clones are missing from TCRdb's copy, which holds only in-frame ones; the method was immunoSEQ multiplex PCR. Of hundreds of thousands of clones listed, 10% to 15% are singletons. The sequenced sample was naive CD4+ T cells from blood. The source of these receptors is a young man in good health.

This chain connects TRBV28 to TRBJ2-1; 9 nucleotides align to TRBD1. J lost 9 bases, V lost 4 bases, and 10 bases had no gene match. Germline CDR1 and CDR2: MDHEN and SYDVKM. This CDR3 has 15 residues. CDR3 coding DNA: TGTGCCAGCAGTTCAGAGGGACAGGGCCCTATTGAGCAGTTCTTC. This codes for CASSSEGQGPIEQFF.

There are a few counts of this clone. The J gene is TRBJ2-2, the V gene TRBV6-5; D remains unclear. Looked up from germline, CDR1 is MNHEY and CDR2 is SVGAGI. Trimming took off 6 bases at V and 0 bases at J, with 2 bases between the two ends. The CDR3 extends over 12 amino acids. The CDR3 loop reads CASSSNTGELFF. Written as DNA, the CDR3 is TGTGCCAGCAGCTCGAACACCGGGGAGCTGTTTTTT.

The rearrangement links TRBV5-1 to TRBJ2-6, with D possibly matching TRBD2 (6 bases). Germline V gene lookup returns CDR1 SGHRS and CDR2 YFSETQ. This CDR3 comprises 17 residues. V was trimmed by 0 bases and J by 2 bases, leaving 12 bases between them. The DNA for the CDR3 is TGCGCCAGCAGCTTGGAGGGAGGAGAGACTGGGGCCAACGTCCTGACTTTC. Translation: CASSLEGGETGANVLTF.

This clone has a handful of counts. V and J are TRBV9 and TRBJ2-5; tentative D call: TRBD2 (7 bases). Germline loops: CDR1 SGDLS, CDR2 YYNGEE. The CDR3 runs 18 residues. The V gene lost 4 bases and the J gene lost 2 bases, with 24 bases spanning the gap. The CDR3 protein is CASSSRWGGGFRQETQYF. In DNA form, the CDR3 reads TGTGCCAGCAGCTCCCGCTGGGGGGGCGGGTTTAGGCAAGAGACCCAGTACTTC.

The CDR3 protein is CASSQTIQGANSGANVLTF. DNA for the CDR3: TGCGCCAGCAGCCAAACGATACAGGGGGCTAACTCTGGGGCCAACGTCCTGACTTTC. The gene calls are TRBV5-1 and TRBJ2-6; 9 bases agree with TRBD1. The CDR3 is 19 amino acids. The V gene end was trimmed by 4 bases and the J gene end by 0 bases; junction bases not matched to a gene: 11. CDR1 SGHRS and CDR2 YFSETQ come from the germline V gene.

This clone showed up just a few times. CDR3 residues: CASSRTSGSTDTQYF. CDR3 nucleotide sequence: TGTGCCAGCAGCCGGACTAGCGGTAGCACAGATACGCAGTATTTT. V usage is TRBV7-3 and J usage is TRBJ2-3, with 10 positions matching TRBD2. Germline-derived CDR1 and CDR2 are SGHTA and FQGTGA. The junction had 2 bases not matched to a gene; V was cut back by 5 bases and J by 0 bases. The CDR3 has 15 amino acids.

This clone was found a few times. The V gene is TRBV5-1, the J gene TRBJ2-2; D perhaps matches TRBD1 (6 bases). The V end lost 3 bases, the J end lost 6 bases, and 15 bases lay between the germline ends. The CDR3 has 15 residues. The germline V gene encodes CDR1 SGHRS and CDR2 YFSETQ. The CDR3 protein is CASSYSTGSSGELFF. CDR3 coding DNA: TGCGCCAGCAGCTATTCTACAGGGTCCTCCGGGGAGCTGTTTTTT.

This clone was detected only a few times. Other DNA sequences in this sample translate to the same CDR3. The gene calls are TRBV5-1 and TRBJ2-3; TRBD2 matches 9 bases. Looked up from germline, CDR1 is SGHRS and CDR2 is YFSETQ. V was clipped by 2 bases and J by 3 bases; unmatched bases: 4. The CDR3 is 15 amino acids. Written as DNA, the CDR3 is TGCGCCAGCAGCTTAGCGGGGGGAGGTACAGATACGCAGTATTTT. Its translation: CASSLAGGGTDTQYF.